This TCR beta chain originates from a study of radiotherapy plus CTLA-4 blockade in lung cancer. Between the trimmed V and J ends, which lost 2 bases and 8 bases, there was a span of 18 bases. The CDR3 contains 15 residues. Germline V gene data show CDR1 as SGHAT and CDR2 as FQNNGV. Here immunoSEQ multiplex PCR was the method, and the copy in TCRdb shows in-frame clones only, minus some. The sample holds about 80,000 clones, 70% to 85% seen once. The TCR was taken from a human donor with non-small cell lung cancer who had stable disease on radiotherapy plus ipilimumab. The V gene is TRBV11-2, the J gene TRBJ1-2; D remains unclear. The sequencing used peripheral blood, collected from a patient treated with radiotherapy plus ipilimumab. The DNA of the CDR3 is TGTGCCAGCAGCTTAAACCTAAACTGGATGAGGGGCTACACCTTC. Its protein product is CASSLNLNWMRGYTF. The full variable domain, its missing parts supplied by reference TRBV11-2 and TRBJ1-2, is EAGVAQSPRYKIIEKRQSVAFWCNPISGHATLYWYQQILGQGPKLLIQFQNNGVVDDSQLPKDRFSAERLKGVDSTLKIQPAKLEDSAVYLCASSLNLNWMRGYTFGSGTRLTVV.